These 3 T cell receptor beta chains originate from one sample sequenced in a study of blood T cell repertoires in COVID-19. Only in-frame clones appear in the TCRdb table, and some are missing; sequencing was by immunoSEQ multiplex PCR. The table has about 130,000 clones, approximately 88% seen once. The sequenced sample was peripheral blood. These receptors all come from a woman older than 75 with acute or convalescent COVID-19.

This rearrangement joins TRBV18 to TRBJ2-5, with TRBD2 matching over 10 bases. The CDR3 spans 15 residues. The germline V gene has CDR1 KGHSH and CDR2 LQKENI. V trimming: 5 bases; J trimming: 2 bases; junction bases outside the gene matches: 5. The CDR3 DNA is TGTGCCAGCTCATCCAGGACTAGCGGACAAGAGACCCAGTACTTC. Its protein is CASSSRTSGQETQYF.

The rearrangement links TRBV6-5 to TRBJ1-5, with 10 bases that match TRBD1. J gave up 2 bases and V 3 bases, and 1 base lay outside the gene matches. CDR1 and CDR2 from the germline V gene are MNHEY and SVGAGI. CDR3 length: 15 residues. The CDR3 DNA is TGTGCCAGCAGTTATGGGACAGGGGGCAATCAGCCCCAGCATTTT. As protein: CASSYGTGGNQPQHF.

The chain carries TRBV10-3 and TRBJ1-2; a weak D match, TRBD1 (5 bases). Looked up from germline, CDR1 is ENHRY and CDR2 is SYGVKD. The CDR3 runs 13 residues. The V end lost 8 bases, the J end lost 4 bases, and 14 bases lay between the germline ends. The CDR3 here is CAIGLTGRYGYTF. CDR3 DNA: TGTGCCATCGGTCTAACAGGCCGCTATGGCTACACCTTC.